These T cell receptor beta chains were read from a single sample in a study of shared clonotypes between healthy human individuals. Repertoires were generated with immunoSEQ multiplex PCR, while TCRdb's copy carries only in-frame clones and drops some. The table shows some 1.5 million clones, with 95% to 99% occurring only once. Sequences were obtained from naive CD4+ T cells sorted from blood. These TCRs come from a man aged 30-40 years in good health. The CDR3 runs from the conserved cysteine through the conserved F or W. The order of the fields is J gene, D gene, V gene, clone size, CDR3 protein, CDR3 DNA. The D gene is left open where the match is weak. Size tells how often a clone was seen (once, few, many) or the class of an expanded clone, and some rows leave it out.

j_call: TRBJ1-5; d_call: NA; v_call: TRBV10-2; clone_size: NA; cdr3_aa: CASSESGGDQPQHF; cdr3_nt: TGCGCCAGCAGTGAGTCTGGGGGGGATCAGCCCCAGCATTTT
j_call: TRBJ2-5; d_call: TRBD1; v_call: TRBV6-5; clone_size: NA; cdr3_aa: CASSYLPGGGETQYF; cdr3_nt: TGTGCCAGCAGTTACCTCCCAGGGGGTGGGGAGACCCAGTACTTC
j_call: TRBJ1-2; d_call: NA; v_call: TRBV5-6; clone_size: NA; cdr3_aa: CASSLTTFYGYTF; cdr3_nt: TGTGCCAGCAGCTTGACAACATTCTATGGCTACACCTTC
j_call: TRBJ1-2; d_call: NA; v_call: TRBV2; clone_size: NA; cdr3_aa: CASSREARDGYTF; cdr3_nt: TGTGCCAGCAGCAGGGAGGCGAGAGATGGCTACACCTTC
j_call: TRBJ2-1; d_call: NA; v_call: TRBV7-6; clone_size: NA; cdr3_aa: CASSLLASFLYNEQFF; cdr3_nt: TGTGCCAGCAGCTTACTGGCGAGTTTCCTCTACAATGAGCAGTTCTTC
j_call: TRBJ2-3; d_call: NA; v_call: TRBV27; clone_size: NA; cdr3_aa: CASSKALVPDTQYF; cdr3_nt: TGTGCCAGCAGTAAAGCCCTAGTTCCAGATACGCAGTATTTT
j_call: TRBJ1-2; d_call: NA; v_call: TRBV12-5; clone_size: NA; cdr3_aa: CASGSGFGYTF; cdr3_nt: TGTGCTAGTGGTTCGGGGTTTGGCTACACCTTC
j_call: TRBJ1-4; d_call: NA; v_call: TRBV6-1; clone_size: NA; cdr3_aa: CASSLGWSSEKLFF; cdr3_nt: TGTGCCAGCAGTTTGGGGTGGTCTAGTGAAAAACTGTTTTTT
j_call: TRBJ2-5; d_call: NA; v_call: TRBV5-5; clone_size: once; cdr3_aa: CASSLSRGWRETQYF; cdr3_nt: TGTGCCAGCAGCTTGTCGAGGGGGTGGAGAGAGACCCAGTACTTC
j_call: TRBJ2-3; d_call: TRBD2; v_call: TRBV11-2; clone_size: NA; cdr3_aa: CASSLLLRGEVDTQYF; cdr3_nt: TGTGCCAGCAGCTTACTCCTCCGGGGGGAGGTAGATACGCAGTATTTT
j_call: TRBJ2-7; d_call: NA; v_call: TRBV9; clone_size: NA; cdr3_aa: CASSVEGFHEQYF; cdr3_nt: TGTGCCAGCAGCGTAGAAGGGTTCCACGAGCAGTACTTC
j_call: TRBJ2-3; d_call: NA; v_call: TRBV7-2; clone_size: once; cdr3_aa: CASSLVPGASTDTQYF; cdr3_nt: TGTGCCAGCAGCTTAGTCCCGGGCGCTAGCACAGATACGCAGTATTTT
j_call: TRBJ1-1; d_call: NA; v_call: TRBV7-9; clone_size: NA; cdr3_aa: CASSRDTEAFF; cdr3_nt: TGTGCCAGCAGTCGGGACACTGAAGCTTTCTTT
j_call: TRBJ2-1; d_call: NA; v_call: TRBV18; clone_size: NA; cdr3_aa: CASSQQVAAADSYNEQFF; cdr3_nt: TGTGCCAGCTCCCAACAGGTGGCAGCAGCCGACTCCTACAATGAGCAGTTCTTC
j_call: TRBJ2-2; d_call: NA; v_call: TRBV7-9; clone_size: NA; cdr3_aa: CASSLATRDGTNTGELFF; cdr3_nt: TGTGCCAGCAGCTTAGCGACCCGGGACGGGACGAACACCGGGGAGCTGTTTTTT
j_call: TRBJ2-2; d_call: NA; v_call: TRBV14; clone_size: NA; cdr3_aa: CASSPGVYGELFF; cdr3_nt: TGTGCCAGCAGCCCAGGGGTTTACGGGGAGCTGTTTTTT
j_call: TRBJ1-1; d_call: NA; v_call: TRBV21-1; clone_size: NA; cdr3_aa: CASSKGSWGTEAFF; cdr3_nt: TGTGCCAGCAGCAAGGGCAGTTGGGGAACTGAAGCTTTCTTT
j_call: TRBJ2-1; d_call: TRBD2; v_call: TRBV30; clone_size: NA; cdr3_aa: CAGSGTSLGNEQFF; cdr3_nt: TGTGCCGGTTCCGGGACTAGTTTGGGTAATGAGCAGTTCTTC